This T cell receptor beta chain was sequenced in a study of response to subunit inactivated influenza vaccine. TCRdb fed the RT-PCR reads into MiXCR, producing one record per CDR3 protein. Of 150,000 to 200,000 distinct CDR3 sequences in the sample, roughly 12% were seen once. Germline lookup yields CDR1 GTSNPN and CDR2 SVGIG (reference sequence). The CDR3 runs 15 residues. V trimming: 0 bases; J trimming: 2 bases; junction bases outside the gene matches: 4. These records were also assigned to another study, of T cells expressing NK-cell markers. In that study: Making the TCR beta cDNA relied on 5'RACE template switching with UMIs. Seven donors tested HCMV-seropositive and one tested seronegative among the eight sequenced. Of CD8+ T cells, 1.0-7.0% belonged to dominant NKG2C+ clonotypes in five to seven donors. The same clonotypes also predominated in the CD3+CD56-NKG2C+ fraction of four donors.

This sequence was found in a man over 45 who received an inactivated influenza vaccine. V is TRBV30 and J is TRBJ2-3; 8 bases map to TRBD2. Here the sequenced sample was CD8+ T cells sorted from PBMCs, taken about 11 days after vaccination. The CDR3 sequence is CAWSVLGGATDTQYF. The CDR3, as DNA: TGTGCCTGGAGTGTACTCGGGGGGGCCACAGATACGCAGTATTTT.